This entry describes one TCR beta chain. This clonotype was observed a few times. The clone's antigen remains unknown. The input lacks base qualities; no much larger clone sits a single base away. Libraries were made using 5' RACE. TCRdb shows the sequencer as Illumina HiSeq 2500. A second roughly 6 to 12 cycle PCR used a sample-barcoded 5' primer and a J-beta primer mix. Each TCR beta cDNA molecule received a unique molecular identifier from a template-switch 5' adaptor carrying 12 random nucleotides. Each sample yielded at least 3 million CDR3-containing paired-end reads. The Mint cDNA synthesis kit, primed by a TRBC-specific oligonucleotide, was used to synthesize first-strand cDNA from all RNA. All cDNA was treated with uracil-DNA glycosylase and then went through a first 18-cycle PCR with the universal primers M1SS and BC2_uni_R. Per the source publication's procedure: Normalization of each sample was performed by random selection of 1 million high-quality reads, each carrying a distinct molecular identifier. Reads with shared molecular identifiers were discarded instead of being binned into consensus sequences. MiTCR, run with a Q25 quality threshold and the strictest error-elimination algorithm, handled CDR3 identification, clonotype clustering and error correction. A nonparametric unseen species model with Euler transformation was used to estimate lower-bound total TCR beta diversity. TCRdb trimmed public reads at Q25 via fastp, called clones via MiXCR and kept in-frame beta chains. Rows are unified per CDR3 protein, each entry keeping the most common DNA and genes. The V and J calls come from TCRdb's annotation, not from the publication. In all, the sample holds approximately 1.5 million distinct CDR3 sequences, and approximately 32% of those were seen once. The ten largest make up 10% to 12% of the sample.

This sample is drawn from a study of blood T cells in healthy people across ages (dated by TCRdb to 2013 to 2016). In terms of the full investigation: Template switching captured roughly one uniquely barcoded TCR beta cDNA molecule per two T cells in model experiments. Using deep sequencing normalized with unique cDNA molecular identifiers, the study measured how TCR beta repertoire diversity changes with age. Donors were grouped into four age groups: young (average 16 years), middle-aged (39), aged (62) and long-lived (over 80). Donors of different ages were randomly distributed across sequencing lanes to avoid experimental bias. Two additional independent replicas of 1 million unique cDNA reads from the same blood draw were analyzed for two donors (one aged 18 to 30 and one aged 80 or older).

The donors were 40 or so Caucasian individuals from Russia, aged roughly 6 to 90 years, who were systemically healthy. Ten milliliters of peripheral blood were drawn from each donor into EDTA-treated Vacutainer tubes. Ficoll-Paque density-gradient centrifugation was used to isolate PBMCs, with at least 7 million per sample. Trizol reagent was used to extract total RNA from the PBMCs, yielding at least 5.5 micrograms per sample. The percentages of naive CD45RAhigh/CD27high T cells were determined by flow cytometry on a PBMC aliquot from every donor. V is cut by 3 bases and J by 6 bases, and the space between the germline ends is 14 bases. The CDR3 measures 14 amino acids from cysteine to phenylalanine. Left in the record is the CDR3 DNA by itself, 42 bases read in frame from the first base. Study-wide conclusions, independent of this receptor: Total diversity estimates from one million sequenced T cells were considered lower bounds and underestimates. Conclusive comparison of naive and antigen-experienced compartments was prevented by the profiling of bulk unsorted PBMCs. Because the CMV infection status of the donors was unknown, age-related changes in expanded clonotypes may potentially have been confounded. Observed TCR beta diversity correlated strongly with the percentage of naive T cells measured by flow cytometry. As age increased, observed TCR beta diversity per million T cells dropped in a roughly linear way, and a significant reduction was already evident by age about 40. Compared with the aged group, the long-lived group had more naive CD4+ T cells, fewer expanded clones and increased TCR diversity, a pattern suggesting age selection.

The sequencing sample was made of blood. Recombination connected TRBV12-3 or TRBV12-4 to TRBJ1-2; TRBD1 could be the D gene, as 5 bases match. The sequence came from a woman under 40 in good health. The DNA sequence is given as TGTGCCAGCAGTTTGGGTCGGGGCAAAGATGGCTACACCTTC. It translates as CASSLGRGKDGYTF.